This T cell receptor beta chain stems from a study of blood T cell repertoires in COVID-19. Looking at the study overall: Samples of COVID-19 (acute and convalescent) were obtained from the United States, Italy and Spain. PBMCs, B-cell-depleted T cells, or T cells provided the cDNA or gDNA that made up the material.

CDR1 MNHNY and CDR2 SVGAGI come from the germline V gene (reference sequence). The CDR3 sequence is 13 residues long. Trimming stripped 8 bases from V and 6 bases from J, with 14 bases between. As handled by the study authors: From reference gene primer amplification, estimates of nucleated cell counts were derived. Repertoires were generated with immunoSEQ multiplex PCR, while TCRdb's copy carries only in-frame clones and drops some. That table is the source of V, J and clone size, and D and trimming were worked out from the DNA. The sample includes some 50,000 clones, roughly nine tenths of them seen just once.

This chain connects TRBV6-6 to TRBJ1-5; the D gene is possibly TRBD1 (5 bases). This sequence was found in a middle-aged man with acute or convalescent COVID-19. The sample was peripheral blood. CDR3 nucleotide sequence: TGTGCCAGCGACGGGCAGGGATCTCAGCCCCAGCATTTT. Its translation is CASDGQGSQPQHF.